This T cell receptor (beta chain) was recorded in a study of OX40 agonist ivuxolimab in advanced cancers. Study at large: Eligibility admitted prior anti-PD-1, anti-PD-L1 or anti-CTLA-4 therapy; 30% to 40% had some. Patients achieving partial responses numbered three: one hepatocellular carcinoma case and two cutaneous melanoma cases. Study outcomes and limitations: Still undetermined is the antigen specificity of the expanded peripheral T cells.

CDR1 and CDR2 from the germline V gene are SNHLY and FYNNEI. The CDR3 length is 10 residues. The V gene lost 6 bases and the J gene lost 7 bases, with 7 bases spanning the gap. Comments on this clone: Its antigen remains unknown.

TCRdb keeps only in-frame clones here, not all; method: immunoSEQ multiplex PCR. The table includes about 76,000 clones, over 75% detected once. The sample here was CD4+ or CD8+ T cells sorted from blood, taken in a trial of the OX40 agonist ivuxolimab. This TCR was sampled from an adult with an advanced solid tumor such as melanoma, head and neck, liver or kidney cancer. The chain couples TRBV2 to TRBJ2-7; D is undetermined. CDR3 in amino acids: CASSLAEQYF. CDR3 DNA sequence: TGTGCCAGCAGCCTTGCGGAGCAGTACTTC.